The clone carrying this TCR beta chain was counted many times. Its matching antigen is unknown. BIOMED2 TRB-A/B primer pools were used in multiplex TRB PCR. TCRdb processed the multiplex PCR reads anew with MiXCR; each CDR3 protein has one entry. The sample includes 15,000 to 20,000 distinct CDR3 sequences, roughly 28% seen only once; the top ten take around 4.8%. From blood, roughly 240-550 ng of genomic DNA served as TRB template. This specimen belongs to a study of T and B cells in COVID-19 patients. At the level of the study: COVID-19 patients gave peripheral blood either during active infection or after recovery. Of 20 to 25 active-infection patients, 15 to 18 carried comorbidities linked to unfavorable COVID-19 outcome. Overall study findings and caveats: Exclusive to the recovered cohort were more than 2,000 TCR clusters, about 33 of them with low generation probability.

Germline V gene sequence: CDR1 ENHRY, CDR2 SYGVKD. Trimming removed 2 bases from V and 4 bases from J, with 7 bases in between. The CDR3 is 13 amino acids. The V call is TRBV10-3, the J call TRBJ2-3; no definite D call. This sequence originates from a human donor who had recovered from COVID-19. Sequencing used blood. The CDR3 region has the DNA TGTGCCATCAGTGAGCCCAGTTCAGATACGCAGTATTTT. Its translation is CAISEPSSDTQYF.